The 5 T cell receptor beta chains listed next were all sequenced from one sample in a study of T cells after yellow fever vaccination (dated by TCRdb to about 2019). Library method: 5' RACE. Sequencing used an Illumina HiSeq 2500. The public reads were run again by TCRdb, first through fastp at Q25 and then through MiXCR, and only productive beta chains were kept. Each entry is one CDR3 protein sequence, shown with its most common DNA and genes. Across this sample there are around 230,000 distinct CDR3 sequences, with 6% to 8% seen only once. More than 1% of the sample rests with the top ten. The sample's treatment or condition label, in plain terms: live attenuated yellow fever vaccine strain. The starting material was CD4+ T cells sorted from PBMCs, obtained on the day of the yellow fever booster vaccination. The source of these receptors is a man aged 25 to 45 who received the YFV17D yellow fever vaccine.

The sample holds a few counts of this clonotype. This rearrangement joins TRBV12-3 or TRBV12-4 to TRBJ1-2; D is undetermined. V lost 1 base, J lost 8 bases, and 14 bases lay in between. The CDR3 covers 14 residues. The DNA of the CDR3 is TGTGCCAGCAGTTTAGGACGGGTTGAGGGCGGCTACACCTTC. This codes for CASSLGRVEGGYTF.

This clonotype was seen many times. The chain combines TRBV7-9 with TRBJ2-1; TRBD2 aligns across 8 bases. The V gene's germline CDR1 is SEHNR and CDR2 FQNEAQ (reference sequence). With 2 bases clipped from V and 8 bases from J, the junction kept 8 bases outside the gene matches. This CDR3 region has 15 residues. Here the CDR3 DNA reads TGTGCCAGCAGCTTATCCCGGGAGGGTATCCATGAGCAGTTCTTC. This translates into CASSLSREGIHEQFF.

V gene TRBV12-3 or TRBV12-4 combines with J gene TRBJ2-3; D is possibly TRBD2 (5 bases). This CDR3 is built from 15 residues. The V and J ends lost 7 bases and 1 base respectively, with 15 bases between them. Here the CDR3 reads CASIRGFIRTDTQYF. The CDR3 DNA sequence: TGTGCCAGCATTCGGGGTTTCATCCGCACAGATACGCAGTATTTT.

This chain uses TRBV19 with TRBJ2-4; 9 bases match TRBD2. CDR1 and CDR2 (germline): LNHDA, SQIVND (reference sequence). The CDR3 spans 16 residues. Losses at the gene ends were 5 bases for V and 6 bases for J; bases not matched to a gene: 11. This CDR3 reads CASSARLREGSNIQYF. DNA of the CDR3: TGTGCCAGTAGTGCCCGCTTGCGGGAGGGCTCAAACATTCAGTACTTC.

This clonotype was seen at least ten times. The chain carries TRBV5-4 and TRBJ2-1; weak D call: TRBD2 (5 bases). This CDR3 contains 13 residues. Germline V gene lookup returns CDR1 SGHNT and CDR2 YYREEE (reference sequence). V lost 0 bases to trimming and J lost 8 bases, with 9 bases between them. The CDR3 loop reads CASSLVGSDEQFF. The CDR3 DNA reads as TGTGCCAGCAGCTTGGTGGGGAGCGATGAGCAGTTCTTC.